Given below is one T cell receptor (beta chain) in context. This clonotype was found a few times. It has no known antigen specificity. Within one base of it there is no much larger clone, and no base qualities were kept. This record comes from a study of T cells in Graves' hyperthyroidism and ophthalmopathy (dated by TCRdb to the late 2010s). Concerning the study at large: Peripheral blood samples were taken at initial diagnosis, before any treatment was given. To identify distinguishing TCR V-J signatures, a discovery cohort of some 100 patients was used, comprising 40 to 45 with Graves' ophthalmopathy and around 57 with stable Graves' hyperthyroidism. Prospective prediction of ophthalmopathy was tested in an independent validation cohort of approximately 19 hyperthyroidism patients and 17 patients who later progressed to ophthalmopathy. The 75 to 100 discovery patients were divided at random into training and test sets in a 7:3 ratio. Thyroid tissue and blood T-cell repertoires from six Graves' hyperthyroidism patients were also compared in the study. Once sampling was done, hyperthyroidism patients were given methimazole at a starting dose of 30 mg daily, whereas ophthalmopathy patients were given high-dose intravenous methylprednisolone. The paper describes TCR Vbeta CDR3 sequencing of 135 peripheral blood samples, made up of roughly 45 ophthalmopathy patients, around 73 hyperthyroidism patients and 17 progressor patients.

The TCR beta CDR3 regions were amplified from RNA transcripts. The TCR CDR3 was subjected to a first round of RT-PCR using the HTBI primer set and the Qiagen OneStep RT-PCR kit. The libraries were constructed in a second round of multiplex PCR and then size-selected and purified. Libraries were sequenced paired-end with 100 bp reads on an Illumina HiSeq2000. Concerning the study's data processing: SOAPnuke was used to process the raw data, throwing out any read that contained adapters or uncalled bases, had a mean Phred below 15, or lacked an exact constant-primer or identifier match. COPE v1.2.5 was used to merge high-quality paired reads, and clonotypes were defined as unique nucleotide sequences. Clonotypes were aligned to IMGT TRBV, TRBD and TRBJ reference segments using MiTCR v1.1. Analysis was restricted to V-J combinations with a frequency above 0.0001, which covered roughly 99% of repertoires. A TCS score was defined as the ratio of F50 (clonal expansion) to E x V (chaos), with BLOSUM62-based TCRdist applied between CDR3 peptides within each V-J. Welch's t-statistics and random forest reduced 500 to 550 V-J features to about 13, which were used in a naive Bayes classifier (R e1071). Through fastp at Q25 and MiXCR, TCRdb rebuilt clones from the public reads, retaining in-frame beta chains. Rows are unified per CDR3 protein, each entry keeping the most common DNA and genes. The V and J calls reflect TCRdb's pipeline rather than the authors' work. The sample records 600,000 to 850,000 distinct CDR3 sequences, under 20% of which are singletons. The ten largest clones represent over 15% of the sample.

Hyperthyroidism patients were aged 18 to 65 years and newly diagnosed, with disease duration of less than 2 months. Any patient with an uncontrolled infection, another autoimmune disease, pregnancy or lactation was excluded. Clinical symptoms, serum thyroxine and TRAb, thyroid ultrasound, and orbital computed tomography formed the basis for the diagnoses. For progressor patients, blood was drawn at the first diagnosis of hyperthyroidism, before any ophthalmopathy symptoms had appeared. PBMCs were separated from roughly 9.3 ml of fresh peripheral blood using Ficoll-Paque density gradient centrifugation. Progressor patients were defined as those initially diagnosed with Graves' hyperthyroidism in whom ophthalmopathy developed during follow-up. Total RNA was extracted using Trizol reagent, and RNA quality was assessed on an Agilent 2100 Bioanalyzer. Taken from the germline V gene (reference sequence), the CDR1 and CDR2 loops are DFQATT and SNEGSKA. V lost 3 bases and J lost 11 bases, and the count of bases not matched to a germline gene is 14. The CDR3 numbers 14 residues from cysteine through phenylalanine. The sequence is cut down to CDR3 DNA, 42 bases in frame from base 1.

What the authors observed across the whole study: In cross-validation, a model built on a 13 V-J signature told ophthalmopathy apart from stable hyperthyroidism with just under 90% sensitivity and around 84% specificity, and in testing the same model reached 80%/75%. During validation, the model predicted progression to ophthalmopathy a median of roughly 7.1 months ahead of onset, with almost 71% sensitivity and around 72% specificity. Most expanded thyroid clonotypes (frequency above 0.001) were also found in blood, which suggests that blood repertoires may mirror thyroid immune responses. Sample size was not statistically predetermined, and investigators were not blinded to group allocation.

The rearranged segments are TRBV20-1 and TRBJ1-1, with 8 bases aligning to TRBD1. This receptor was obtained from a woman in her forties or fifties with Graves' hyperthyroidism that later progressed to Graves' ophthalmopathy. The sample taken for sequencing was blood. The CDR3 is CSARETGDKKFAFF. At the DNA level, the sequence is TGCAGTGCTAGGGAGACAGGGGACAAGAAGTTTGCTTTCTTT.